This T cell receptor beta chain was sequenced in a study of blood T cell repertoires in COVID-19. Study summary: Samples representing acute and convalescent COVID-19 were sourced from the United States, Italy and Spain.

The method was immunoSEQ multiplex PCR; TCRdb's version includes in-frame clones alone and lacks a portion of them. The data contain roughly 220,000 clones, 88% of them singletons. Only one count was recorded for this clone. V lost 7 bases and J lost 2; bases outside the gene matches: 17. The CDR3 totals 19 residues. Per the germline V gene, CDR1 is WNHNN and CDR2 is SYGVQD (reference sequence). The study recruited people aged about 18 to 89 years across about two dozen US areas. The V call is TRBV10-1, the J call TRBJ1-6, with 7 bases fitting TRBD1. The TCR originated in a woman in her thirties who had recovered from COVID-19. Input material: PBMCs or T cells enriched from blood (not recorded which). The CDR3 bases are TGCGCCAGCATATTCAGGGGGGCCCTACCTATCCCCTATAATTCACCCCTCCACTTT. Its protein is CASIFRGALPIPYNSPLHF.